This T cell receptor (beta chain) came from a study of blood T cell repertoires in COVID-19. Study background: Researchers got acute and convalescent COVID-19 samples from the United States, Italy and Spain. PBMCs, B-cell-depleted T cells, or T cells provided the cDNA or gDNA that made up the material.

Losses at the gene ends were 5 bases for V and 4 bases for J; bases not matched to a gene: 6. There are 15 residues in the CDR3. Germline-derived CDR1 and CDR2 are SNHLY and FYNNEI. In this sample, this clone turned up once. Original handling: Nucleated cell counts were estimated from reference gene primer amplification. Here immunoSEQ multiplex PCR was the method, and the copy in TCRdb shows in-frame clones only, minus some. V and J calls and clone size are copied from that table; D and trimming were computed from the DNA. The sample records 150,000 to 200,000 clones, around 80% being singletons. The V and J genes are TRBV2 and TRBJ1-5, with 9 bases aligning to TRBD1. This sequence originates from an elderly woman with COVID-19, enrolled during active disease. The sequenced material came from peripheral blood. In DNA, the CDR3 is TGTGCCAGCAGTACCACAGGGGGCGGAAATCAGCCCCAGCATTTT. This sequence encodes CASSTTGGGNQPQHF.